The 31 T cell receptor beta chains in this list originate from one sample, sequenced in a study of shared clonotypes between healthy human individuals. Profiling relied on immunoSEQ multiplex PCR, and the TCRdb table lists in-frame clones only, not all of them. Of a few million clones in the sample, about 93% are singletons; the top ten hold more than 1.5%. Naive CD8 cells lacked CD45RO, underwent positive selection for CCR7 and left out terminally differentiated effector memory CD45RA+ cells. Sequenced material: naive CD8+ T cells from PBMCs. The origin of the receptors is a man younger than 35 in good health. Some clones in this sample may be carry-over from other donors' samples.

The genes are TRBV2 and TRBJ2-7, with 7 bases aligning to TRBD1. The trim removed 4 bases at V and 3 bases at J, leaving 6 bases unmatched. The CDR3 is 14 amino acids. From germline, CDR1 is SNHLY and CDR2 FYNNEI. As DNA, the CDR3 is TGTGCCAGCAGTGGGGACAGACCCAACTACGAGCAGTACTTC. It yields the protein CASSGDRPNYEQYF.

The rearrangement links TRBV19 to TRBJ2-2, with TRBD2 matching 10 bases. Per germline, CDR1 LNHDA and CDR2 SQIVND (reference sequence). This CDR3 has 15 amino acids. J lost 6 bases, V lost 8 bases, and 9 bases had no gene match. The CDR3 DNA follows: TGTGCCAGTCTCCCTAGCGGGAGATGGGCCGGGGAGCTGTTTTTT. Amino acid sequence: CASLPSGRWAGELFF.

The CDR3 is CASTPGRAYEQYF. CDR3 bases: TGTGCCAGCACTCCCGGACGGGCCTACGAGCAGTACTTC. V usage is TRBV2 and J usage is TRBJ2-7; D gene uncertain. This CDR3 comprises 13 residues. Trimming stripped 7 bases from V and 2 bases from J, with 12 bases between. Germline CDR1 is SNHLY and CDR2 is FYNNEI.

The V call is TRBV5-1, the J call TRBJ2-1, with 8 bases fitting TRBD2. CDR3 length equals 11 residues. The germline gives CDR1 SGHRS, CDR2 YFSETQ. J was trimmed by 10 bases and V by 6 bases; bases with no gene match: 3. The CDR3 region is CASTPGGEQFF. The CDR3 DNA follows: TGCGCCAGCACCCCGGGGGGGGAGCAGTTCTTC.

The V and J genes are TRBV5-1 and TRBJ2-6; a possible D gene is TRBD1 (5 bases). V gave up 5 bases and J gave up 1 base, with 22 bases separating them. CDR1 SGHRS and CDR2 YFSETQ come from the germline V gene. The CDR3 sequence is 19 residues long. Here the CDR3 reads CASRPVVRTLASGANVLTF. Here the CDR3 DNA reads TGCGCCAGCAGACCCGTAGTGAGGACATTGGCATCTGGGGCCAACGTCCTGACTTTC. The full variable domain, completed using reference TRBV5-1 and TRBJ2-6, is KAGVTQTPRYLIKTRGQQVTLSCSPISGHRSVSWYQQTPGQGLQFLFEYFSETQRNKGNFPGRFSGRQFSNSRSEMNVSTLELGDSALYLCASRPVVRTLASGANVLTFGAGSRLTVL.

CDR3 protein: CASSPRAARGSSYEQYF. The DNA for the CDR3 is TGTGCCAGCAGCCCCCGGGCGGCGCGGGGTAGCTCCTACGAGCAGTACTTC. The V and J genes are TRBV13 and TRBJ2-7; D possibly corresponds to TRBD2 (6 bases). From germline, CDR1 is PRHDT and CDR2 FYEKMQ (reference sequence). The CDR3 runs to 17 residues. V gave up 5 bases and J gave up 0 bases, with 20 bases separating them.

In its sample, this clone was seen once. This sequence joins TRBV28 and TRBJ1-1, with a tentative D call TRBD1 (5 bases). Germline loops: CDR1 MDHEN, CDR2 SYDVKM. V lost 5 bases to trimming and J lost 0 bases, with 13 bases between them. CDR3 length equals 15 residues. CDR3: CASSPPGLLNTEAFF. As DNA, the CDR3 is TGTGCCAGCAGTCCCCCGGGACTCTTGAACACTGAAGCTTTCTTT.

This rearrangement joins TRBV10-1 to TRBJ1-1; D call uncertain. This CDR3 comprises 11 residues. Trimming took off 2 bases at V and 12 bases at J, with 10 bases between the two ends. Germline V gene data show CDR1 as WNHNN and CDR2 as SYGVQD (reference sequence). CDR3 nucleotide sequence: TGCGCCAGCAGTGAGGGAGGATTTTCTTTCTTT. Its protein is CASSEGGFSFF.

The chain combines TRBV10-1 with TRBJ2-1; D is perhaps TRBD1 (6 bases). V was pared by 2 bases and J by 8 bases, with 13 bases between. This CDR3 contains 14 residues. Germline V gene lookup returns CDR1 WNHNN and CDR2 SYGVQD (reference sequence). CDR3 nucleotides: TGCGCCAGCAGTGAGGAAAGGGGGTTCGATGAGCAGTTCTTC. Translated, it gives CASSEERGFDEQFF.

J is TRBJ2-6 and V is TRBV7-9; D is unresolved. This CDR3 is built from 15 residues. V was trimmed by 5 bases and J by 0 bases, leaving 8 bases between them. Germline CDR1 reads SEHNR; CDR2 reads FQNEAQ (reference sequence). The CDR3 here is CASSQRSSGANVLTF. The DNA for the CDR3 is TGTGCCAGCAGCCAAAGGTCCTCTGGGGCCAACGTCCTGACTTTC.

This clone appeared a single time. This chain connects TRBV27 to TRBJ1-2, with D tentatively TRBD1 (6 bases). Trimming cost V 3 bases and J 6 bases, with 14 bases left between them. The CDR3 spans 14 residues. Germline V gene lookup returns CDR1 MNHEY and CDR2 SMNVEV (reference sequence). The CDR3 region is CASSFKGGAHGYTF. The CDR3 nucleotides read TGTGCCAGCAGTTTTAAAGGGGGGGCGCATGGCTACACCTTC.

This chain connects TRBV30 to TRBJ2-7; 7 positions match TRBD2. J was trimmed by 2 bases and V by 6 bases; bases with no gene match: 4. This CDR3 has 12 residues. CDR1 is GTSNPN, CDR2 SVGIG, per germline (reference sequence). The CDR3 DNA reads as TGTGCCTGTTGCGGGAGTCCCTACGAGCAGTACTTC. It yields the protein CACCGSPYEQYF.

The chain carries TRBV4-1 and TRBJ2-1; 8 bases line up with TRBD1. Germline trimming cut 0 bases from V and 4 bases from J; bases unmatched to any gene: 5. In germline, CDR1 is MGHRA, CDR2 YSYEKL. CDR3 length: 16 amino acids. For the CDR3, the DNA is TGCGCCAGCAGCCAAGATGCAGGGACAGGATACAATGAGCAGTTCTTC. Its translation: CASSQDAGTGYNEQFF.

The count of this clone is one. The V gene is TRBV9, the J gene TRBJ2-2, with a possible D match to TRBD2 (5 bases). Germline CDR1 reads SGDLS; CDR2 reads YYNGEE. The germline V and J ends were trimmed by 3 bases and 0 bases, with 15 bases remaining between them. This CDR3 has 17 amino acids. CDR3 coding DNA: TGTGCCAGCAGCGAATCGGACGGACTTACGAACACCGGGGAGCTGTTTTTT. Its protein is CASSESDGLTNTGELFF.

This clone was picked up a small number of times. This chain uses TRBV6-6 with TRBJ1-5, with D tentatively TRBD1 (6 bases). Trimming cost V 5 bases and J 7 bases, with 12 bases left between them. The germline V gene encodes CDR1 MNHNY and CDR2 SVGAGI (reference sequence). The CDR3 consists of 13 residues. In DNA form, the CDR3 reads TGTGCCAGCAGTGCAAACAGGGAGCAGCCCCAGCATTTT. It specifies CASSANREQPQHF.

The chain employs TRBV9 and TRBJ2-7; D is undetermined. Germline V gene lookup returns CDR1 SGDLS and CDR2 YYNGEE. Trimming removed 0 bases from V and 7 bases from J, with 8 bases in between. CDR3 size: 12 residues. In DNA form, the CDR3 reads TGTGCCAGCAGCGTAGCCGCCGGGGAGCAGTACTTC. This codes for CASSVAAGEQYF.

The V gene is TRBV4-1, the J gene TRBJ1-1; D is undetermined. V was trimmed by 4 bases and J by 1 base, leaving 7 bases between them. Germline V lookup: CDR1 MGHRA, CDR2 YSYEKL. The CDR3 sequence is 13 residues long. CDR3 in amino acids: CASSPRANTEAFF. CDR3 nucleotides: TGCGCCAGCAGCCCGAGGGCGAACACTGAAGCTTTCTTT.

V gene TRBV6-6 combines with J gene TRBJ2-5; D is possibly TRBD1 or TRBD2 (5 bases each). CDR3 size: 14 residues. Germline V gene data show CDR1 as MNHNY and CDR2 as SVGAGI (reference sequence). With 3 bases removed from V and 2 bases from J, the gap between germline ends came to 10 bases. CDR3 residues: CASSYLWGQETQYF. The CDR3 nucleotides are TGTGCCAGCAGTTATCTCTGGGGGCAAGAGACCCAGTACTTC.

This chain uses TRBV4-3 with TRBJ1-4; D gene uncertain. V gave up 0 bases and J gave up 4 bases, with 9 bases separating them. The CDR3 runs 15 residues. Germline V gene lookup returns CDR1 LGHNA and CDR2 YSLEER. The CDR3 reads CASSQDGSSNEKLFF. The CDR3 DNA follows: TGCGCCAGCAGCCAAGACGGATCTAGTAATGAAAAACTGTTTTTT.

This clone was detected only a few times. The chain has TRBV4-1 and TRBJ1-1; D call uncertain. This CDR3 is built from 13 residues. Germline V lookup: CDR1 MGHRA, CDR2 YSYEKL. Trimming removed 2 bases from V and 3 bases from J, with 7 bases in between. CDR3: CASSQWDYTEAFF. The CDR3 bases are TGCGCCAGCAGCCAATGGGATTACACTGAAGCTTTCTTT.

In this sample, this clone turned up a few times. The same CDR3 arises from other DNA sequences in this sample as well. In nucleotides, the CDR3 is TGTGCCAGCAGCGTAGGACAGGGCGGACCTGAAGCTTTCTTT. Translating it yields CASSVGQGGPEAFF. The chain recombines TRBV9 with TRBJ1-1, with TRBD1 matching over 7 bases. Germline values: CDR1 SGDLS, CDR2 YYNGEE. The CDR3 length is 14 residues. V shed 0 bases, J shed 6 bases, and the junction held 5 bases outside the gene matches.

The V and J genes are TRBV7-9 and TRBJ2-2; D is uncertain. This CDR3 has 15 residues. The germline gives CDR1 SEHNR, CDR2 FQNEAQ (reference sequence). V lost 4 bases, J lost 3 bases, and 12 bases lay in between. DNA of the CDR3: TGTGCCAGCAGCTCTACGGCTAGGGACACCGGGGAGCTGTTTTTT. Translation: CASSSTARDTGELFF. Using reference TRBV7-9 and TRBJ2-2 for the parts outside the CDR3, the full variable domain is DTGVSQNPRHKITKRGQNVTFRCDPISEHNRLYWYRQTLGQGPEFLTYFQNEAQLEKSRLLSDRFSAERPKGSFSTLEIQRTEQGDSAMYLCASSSTARDTGELFFGEGSRLTVL.

The chain uses TRBV5-5 and TRBJ1-4, with D possibly being TRBD1 (6 bases). Per germline, CDR1 SGHKS and CDR2 YYEKEE (reference sequence). Trimming removed 1 base at V and 4 bases at J, with 17 bases between. The CDR3 runs to 17 residues. The CDR3 DNA is TGTGCCAGCAGCTTGTCAGTTCGGGGGGCCATTAATGAAAAACTGTTTTTT. Protein product: CASSLSVRGAINEKLFF.

This chain joins TRBV6-7 and TRBJ2-1; 11 positions agree with TRBD2. TRBV6-7 is designated an ORF whose function remains uncertain. J gave up 9 bases and V 7 bases, and 17 bases lay outside the gene matches. The CDR3 runs 17 residues. CDR3 in DNA: TGTGCCAGCATGGGCAGCTTGAGGACTAGCGGGCAGGCTGAGCAGTTCTTC. Amino acid sequence: CASMGSLRTSGQAEQFF.

The chain has TRBV11-2 and TRBJ1-3, with 8 bases matching TRBD1. The germline V gene encodes CDR1 SGHAT and CDR2 FQNNGV. CDR3 length equals 15 residues. V lost 4 bases and J lost 0; bases outside the gene matches: 2. As DNA, the CDR3 is TGTGCCAGCAGCTGGGACAGGCCCTCTGGAAACACCATATATTTT. Amino acid sequence: CASSWDRPSGNTIYF.

This clone was counted a single time. This rearrangement joins TRBV28 to TRBJ1-2; D unresolved. The CDR3 loop spans 14 amino acids. Trimming stripped 3 bases from V and 0 bases from J, with 8 bases between. Germline values: CDR1 MDHEN, CDR2 SYDVKM. The CDR3 bases are TGTGCCAGCAGTTTTGTCAGAGCTAACTATGGCTACACCTTC. Protein: CASSFVRANYGYTF.

On this clone itself: The sample contains more than one DNA sequence encoding this CDR3. The chain couples TRBV7-3 to TRBJ2-1; tentative D call: TRBD2 (6 bases). This CDR3 is 17 amino acids long. V lost 1 base, J lost 4 bases, and 17 bases lay in between. CDR1 is SGHTA and CDR2 is FQGTGA in the germline V gene. The CDR3 coding sequence is TGTGCCAGCAGCTTAATTGGCGGAGGGAGCTCTTACAATGAGCAGTTCTTC. It codes for CASSLIGGGSSYNEQFF.

The J gene is TRBJ1-1, the V gene TRBV6-6; D is ambiguous. Trimming removed 6 bases at V and 3 bases at J, with 14 bases between. The CDR3 is made up of 14 amino acids. Germline loops: CDR1 MNHNY, CDR2 SVGAGI (reference sequence). CDR3 amino acids: CASSRGGTYTEAFF. The CDR3 bases are TGTGCCAGCAGCCGCGGAGGAACATACACTGAAGCTTTCTTT.

This chain joins TRBV9 and TRBJ2-1; D tentatively reads TRBD1 or TRBD2 (5 bases each). CDR3 length: 15 amino acids. V shed 0 bases and J shed 8 bases, with 15 bases lying between them. Germline V gives CDR1 SGDLS, CDR2 YYNGEE. Here the CDR3 DNA reads TGTGCCAGCAGCGTAGAGCCAGGGAGTGGAGATGAGCAGTTCTTC. It specifies CASSVEPGSGDEQFF.

The chain is built from TRBV12-5 and TRBJ1-5, with 7 nucleotides matching TRBD1. Germline V gene data show CDR1 as LGHNT and CDR2 as FRNRAP. The CDR3 totals 18 residues. J lost 0 bases, V lost 3 bases, and 11 bases had no gene match. This CDR3 is CASGLTGVDGYSNQPQHF. The CDR3 DNA reads TGTGCTAGTGGTTTAACAGGGGTAGATGGCTATAGCAATCAGCCCCAGCATTTT. The complete variable domain, with remaining parts taken from reference TRBV12-5 and TRBJ1-5, reads DARVTQTPRHKVTEMGQEVTMRCQPILGHNTVFWYRQTMMQGLELLAYFRNRAPLDDSGMPKDRFSAEMPDATLATLKIQPSEPRDSAVYFCASGLTGVDGYSNQPQHFGDGTRLSIL.

This clone was observed a single time. The chain has TRBV28 and TRBJ2-1; no definite D call. This CDR3 has 16 amino acids. Looked up from germline, CDR1 is MDHEN and CDR2 is SYDVKM. V was clipped by 3 bases and J by 9 bases, with 21 bases between them. This chain's CDR3 is CASSFRVAGRVTEQFF. The CDR3 DNA reads as TGTGCCAGCAGTTTTAGGGTAGCCGGTCGGGTCACTGAGCAGTTCTTC.